This TCR beta chain was captured in a study of cytomegalovirus exposure and HLA in healthy donors (dated 2017 in TCRdb). About the investigation overall: In an earlier analysis of roughly 590 of the donors, roughly 300 Gb of sequence data and some 120 million unique TCR beta sequences from about 190 million T cells were reported. About 280 gigabases of sequencing data and roughly 80 million unique TCR sequences made up an early release that covered under 750 HLA-typed donors. The genetic ancestry cluster associated with self-reported Caucasian donors included roughly 84% of the roughly 410 genotyped donors. The study was designed to test whether signatures of past pathogen exposure could be identified by cataloging public T cell receptors. The study used immunosequencing to profile the T cell repertoires of 666 subjects and linked those repertoires to cytomegalovirus serostatus. A separate validation cohort of 100 to 150 different subjects was used in addition to the roughly 700-subject first cohort. The study combined high-throughput TCR immunosequencing, statistical association of individual TCRs with disease status, and machine learning to predict cytomegalovirus infection status. To study patterns of TCR occurrence, a later analysis re-analyzed previously published TCR beta repertoires from around 660 donors and added high-resolution HLA genotyping. In the later analysis, no new phenotypic data were used to find candidate immune exposures; instead, reliance was placed on TCR beta sequences and their occurrence across donors. An earlier analysis of 587 of the donors used high-throughput TCR beta sequencing to judge whether each TCR beta V gene segment behaved as functional or pseudogenic. Donor age, sex, ethnicity and CMV serostatus were compiled together with the repertoire data. A later genetic analysis took genome-wide SNP genotypes for about 55% of the roughly 670 donors and used that subset as a discovery cohort. Every discovery cohort repertoire had been produced on one sequencing platform. HLA typing covered class I and class II loci at four-digit resolution. The number of donors typed differed by locus, with 629-630 for A, B, C, DRB1 and DQB1, more than 500 for DQA1, some 570 for DPA1, and some 440 for DPB1. Five DR-DQ haplotypes were handled as single units for association and clustering, since linkage in the cohort was strong. Among 398 genotyped donors of the cohort, an average of approximately 240,000 unique TCR beta nucleotide sequences was sequenced per donor, of which 15% to 20% were non-productive.

Study-wide findings and limitations: A few of the identified cytomegalovirus-associated TCR beta chains were confirmed in vitro to be specific for cytomegalovirus antigens. Because HLA typing was missing for some donors at each locus, association tests included only the typed subset. In an earlier analysis of more than 450 of the donors, most TCR beta V segments were observed in productive rearrangements about 87% or about 30% of the time, broadly matching IMGT annotations. A further reported finding was that TCR beta sequences accurately predicted the HLA-A and HLA-B alleles for most subjects in the first cohort. Compared with the roughly 720-donor mean, donors in an Asian-associated ancestry cluster had fewer N-insertions in productive TCRs, according to a later genetic analysis. The classifier was reported to diagnose cytomegalovirus status with high specificity and sensitivity in both the original cohort and the validation cohort. When HLA alleles, especially DR and DQ, strongly co-occurred, attributing TCR associations to individual alleles was difficult. Correlated functional status among segregating V segments might reflect linkage disequilibrium, but an unknown experimental factor could not be ruled out. Several of the top co-occurrence clusters appeared to be linked to parvovirus B19, influenza, CMV and Epstein-Barr virus, according to a later analysis. An association between a missense DCLRE1C variant and V-gene and J-gene trimming of TCR beta chains was found in a later genetic analysis and replicated in an independent cohort. It was suggested by the authors that the approach could potentially be generalized to other disease states and immunological phenotypes. Some IMGT-functional V segments, including TRBV6-2 and TRBV6-3, could not be distinguished by the 87-base-pair reads and were therefore excluded. A later analysis associated about 18,000 TCR beta sequences with specific HLA alleles at a false discovery rate of 0.05. For the cohort, immune exposure information was limited to CMV serostatus. The sequencing pipeline was judged likely to have produced a cluster of highly shared sequence variants as a technical artifact. The cohort was sequenced for TCR beta chains only, and without alpha or paired-chain data the features that could be detected were limited. In a later analysis, HLA-associated TCR beta chains were found to be more clonally expanded and to have lower generation probabilities than equally common non-associated chains. A total of 150 to 200 TCR beta chains were listed by the study as associated with cytomegalovirus. In a later analysis, most CMV-associated TCR beta chains were found to appear HLA-restricted, with HLA associations seemingly driven largely by CMV exposure. The presence/absence analyses assumed that sequencing depth was roughly uniform across donors, and that assumption may not be true. Over 15 rarely observed V segments, including chromosome 9 orphons, were excluded from the earlier analysis of several hundred of the donors because counts were too low. While some public TCRs were present in many individuals, most TCR sequences turned up only very rarely across donors. In a later analysis, TCR association rates were found to vary across HLA loci, with the most associated TCRs seen for DRB1 alleles and the fewest for HLA-C alleles.

The library relied on the immunoSEQ multiplex PCR assay. For the multiplex PCR, a mixture combining 60 forward primers for TCR Vbeta segments and 13 reverse primers for TCR Jbeta segments was used. The CDR3 region of rearranged TCR beta genes was amplified from genomic DNA with a multiplex PCR assay. On the Illumina HiSeq System, the amplified TCR beta libraries were sequenced as 87-base-pair reads. Processing in the source paper ran as follows. Across the roughly 600 repertoires, a later analysis counted some 81 million unique TCR beta chains, approximately 12 million of which were shared by at least two donors. A nearest-neighbor algorithm error-corrected the raw reads and collapsed the reads into unique sequences, merging closely related sequences to remove PCR and sequencing errors. V, D and J gene segments were assigned by aligning CDR3 sequences to IMGT reference sequences. For a sequence to be retained, a match of at least six nucleotides to both a V gene segment and a J gene segment was required. Rearrangements were classified as productive when the CDR3 lacked stop codons and remained in frame with V and J, and all other rearrangements were classified as non-productive. Following IMGT convention, CDR3 was defined as the stretch from the second conserved V-encoded cysteine up to the conserved J-encoded phenylalanine. The earlier analysis of 587 of the donors excluded sequences that lacked an unambiguous match to a single V gene segment. In an earlier analysis of approximately 590 of the donors, V segments were called functional above 56.7% productive rearrangements and were called segregating when the between-donor standard deviation exceeded 5%. A statistical classification framework was built to diagnose cytomegalovirus status from the catalog of TCR beta chain sequences. In a later analysis, V and J genes were assigned by comparing TCR nucleotide sequences against IMGT/GENE-DB human TR gene sequences. The TCRdist pipeline was used in a later analysis to assign CDR3 sequences and most-parsimonious VDJ recombination scenarios. In a later analysis, each TCR beta chain was defined by its CDR3 amino acid sequence together with its V-gene family, and reads without a unique V-gene family were excluded. A later analysis removed nearly 600 highly shared, low-generation-probability nucleotide sequences to deal with suspected cross-contamination and a sequencing artifact. A later analysis calculated a clonal expansion index for each public chain from normalized within-repertoire ranks of inferred template counts. In a later analysis, generation probabilities were computed with a VDJ recombination model fitted to out-of-frame rearrangements, and the resulting probabilities were checked against IGoR. Hypergeometric tests were used in a later analysis to score TCR-TCR, TCR-HLA and TCR-CMV co-occurrence, with a repertoire-size bias correction applied to the TCR pairs. In a later analysis, false discovery rates were estimated by permuting HLA or CMV assignments 20 times. In a later analysis, co-occurring TCRs were grouped using DBSCAN, and TCRdist sequence similarity was added for clustering within HLA-allele-positive subsets. For co-occurrence clustering, repertoires with fewer than 30,000 or more than 120,000 public chains were excluded, along with five repertoires with anomalous nucleotide sharing. Entries here come from immuneACCESS through TCRdb and include only in-frame sequences with V and J called. Some clones fail to appear in such tables; in the studies checked, an unresolved V gene covers under half of the shortfall, and the cause of the remainder is unknown. D and trimming were read from the DNA, whereas the V and J calls and clone size are those reported in that table. Present in this sample are 80,000 to 100,000 clones, about 81% of which were seen just once. Of the sample, about 5.5% is held by the ten largest clones.

Spanning cysteine to phenylalanine, the CDR3 consists of 14 amino acids. Solely the CDR3 DNA is kept, with 42 bases framed from the first base. Unmatched junction bases come to 6, with V trimmed by 3 bases and J by 6 bases. CDR1 and CDR2 (GTSNPN, SVGIG) derive from the germline V gene (reference sequence). Worth noting for this clone: Its antigen remains unidentified. Base qualities were left out, and no much larger clone turns up one base away.

The cohort consisted of approximately 690 healthy bone marrow donors. At the time of sampling, every cohort member was nominally healthy, though immune exposures that went unrecorded were likely present. The donor was CMV seropositive and was included in the group of approximately 300 seropositive cohort members. Every donor gave a peripheral blood sample, and the peripheral blood mononuclear cells from that sample were used for TCR beta sequencing. Genomic DNA was extracted from the blood cell samples with the Qiagen DNeasy Blood Extraction Kit. The receptor comes from a man in his forties or fifties in good health and CMV-seropositive. The sequenced sample was PBMCs. The chain is encoded by TRBV30 joined to TRBJ2-1; 9 central bases correspond to TRBD1. CDR3 region: CAWRGQGNANEQFF. The DNA is TGTGCCTGGAGGGGACAGGGAAACGCCAATGAGCAGTTCTTC.